The entry that follows covers one TCR beta chain sequence. This record comes from a study of patients and donors after allogeneic stem cell transplantation. The CDR3 contains 15 residues. CDR1 SGHTA and CDR2 FQGNSA come from the germline V gene. Between the trimmed V and J ends, which lost 3 bases and 0 bases, there was a span of 9 bases. TCRdb called the RT-PCR reads again in MiXCR, with one record for every CDR3 protein. Among about 72,000 distinct CDR3 sequences listed, approximately 26% were seen once. This clonotype originated in a human donor who was either an allogeneic HSCT recipient or a stem cell or donor lymphocyte infusion donor (not recorded which). It is not recorded whose cells these are; they may come from a transplant donor. Material: blood, either unsorted or a sorted T cell fraction (not recorded which). This chain joins TRBV7-2 and TRBJ1-5; possible D gene TRBD1, 6 bases. The DNA for the CDR3 is TGTGCCAGCAGCTTCCGGACAGATAGCAATCAGCCCCAGCATTTT. Its protein product is CASSFRTDSNQPQHF.